The sequence of this T cell receptor beta chain was determined in a study of T cells in women clearing cervical HPV infection. Whole-study context: Blood came at first lesion visit for cases, post-clearance for controls. HLA type stays a possible confounder, typing being limited.

Comment on this clone: The sequence runs out 3 residues before the end of the CDR3; the remainder is reconstructed from the germline J gene.

Genomic DNA, averaging roughly 1,200 ng per sample, yielded TCR beta CDR3 via immunoSEQ. Method: immunoSEQ multiplex PCR; TCRdb's copy keeps in-frame clones and lacks some. This sample's clone table lists some 20,000 clones. Trimming removed 5 bases from V and 4 bases from J; junction bases left unmatched: 11. CDR1 SGHNT and CDR2 YYREEE come from the germline V gene (reference sequence). This CDR3 spans 16 amino acids. MY09/MY11 PCR detected cervical HPV DNA; dot-blot assigned genotypes. Sequencing was carried out using blood buffy coat. The chain employs TRBV5-4 and TRBJ2-3; 9 positions agree with TRBD1. This receptor was taken from a woman between 18 and 75 years old with a cervical HPV16 infection that either progressed to CIN3+ or cleared (not recorded which). The covered CDR3 bases are TGTGCCAGCAGTCGGACCCCGACAGGGGGTGCAGATACG. It translates to CASSRTPTGGADT. The whole CDR3 protein reads CASSRTPTGGADTQYF.